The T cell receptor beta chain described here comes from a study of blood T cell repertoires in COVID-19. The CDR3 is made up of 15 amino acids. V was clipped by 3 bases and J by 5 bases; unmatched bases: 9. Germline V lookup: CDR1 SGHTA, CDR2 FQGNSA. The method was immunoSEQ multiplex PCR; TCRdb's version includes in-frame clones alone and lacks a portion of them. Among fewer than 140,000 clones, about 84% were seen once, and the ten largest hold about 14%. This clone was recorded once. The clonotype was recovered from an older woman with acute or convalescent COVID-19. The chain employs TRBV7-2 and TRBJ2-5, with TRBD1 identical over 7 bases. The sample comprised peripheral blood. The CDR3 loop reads CASSLGLQGRETQYF. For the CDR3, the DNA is TGTGCCAGCAGCTTGGGGCTACAGGGGCGGGAGACCCAGTACTTC.